A single sample gave rise to the 30 T cell receptor beta chains below, sequenced in a study of a mutant IDH1 vaccine in newly diagnosed glioma. Measured with immunoSEQ multiplex PCR; TCRdb has only the in-frame clones, and not every one. The data show 30,000 to 40,000 clones, about four fifths seen once. Time point reported: week 23, last vaccination. Vaccination comprised doses that each held 300 ug of mutant IDH1 20-mer peptide, plus topical imiquimod. These receptors have no known antigen. Sequenced material: PBMCs, taken from a glioma patient whose treatment included an IDH1 peptide vaccine. The receptors stem from a middle-aged man with glioma.

The V and J genes are TRBV11-3 and TRBJ2-2; a possible D gene is TRBD1 (6 bases). The CDR3 is made up of 16 amino acids. Germline values: CDR1 SGHNT, CDR2 YENEEA. The germline V and J ends were trimmed by 2 bases and 1 base, with 11 bases remaining between them. CDR3 DNA sequence: TGTGCCAGCAGCTTACTACAGGGAAGGAACACCGGGGAGCTGTTTTTT. Residues: CASSLLQGRNTGELFF.

This chain uses TRBV6-6 with TRBJ1-1, with unresolved D. The CDR3 extends over 14 amino acids. Germline V CDR1 and CDR2: MNHNY, SVGAGI (reference sequence). Trimming shortened V by 0 bases and J by 1 base, and 6 bases separated the two germline ends. CDR3 sequence: CASSYSTQNTEAFF. CDR3 in DNA: TGTGCCAGCAGTTACTCAACACAGAACACTGAAGCTTTCTTT.

The V and J genes are TRBV19 and TRBJ1-1; unclear D gene. Germline V gene lookup returns CDR1 LNHDA and CDR2 SQIVND (reference sequence). V was shortened by 5 bases and J by 6 bases, with 13 bases between the two germline ends. There are 13 residues in the CDR3. CDR3: CASSVGVLAEAFF. Here the CDR3 DNA reads TGTGCCAGTAGTGTCGGGGTTCTTGCTGAAGCTTTCTTT.

The chain employs TRBV9 and TRBJ2-1; 8 bases align to TRBD1. This CDR3 spans 15 amino acids. Germline V gives CDR1 SGDLS, CDR2 YYNGEE. V was pared by 2 bases and J by 6 bases, with 7 bases of the junction left unmatched. CDR3 region: CASSVRTGKVNEQFF. The CDR3 DNA sequence: TGTGCCAGCAGCGTGAGGACAGGGAAGGTCAATGAGCAGTTCTTC.

With respect to this clone: Germline is not matched at one junction end, which may reflect a read error. CDR3 DNA: TGTGCCAGCAGTTACTCGCTTCCAGTCTTATTT. Encoded protein: CASSYSLPVLF. The V and J genes are TRBV6-6 and TRBJ1-4, with D unresolved. This CDR3 spans 11 amino acids. Germline lookup yields CDR1 MNHNY and CDR2 SVGAGI (reference sequence).

The chain uses TRBV7-8 and TRBJ1-6; D might be TRBD1 (6 bases). This CDR3 is 18 amino acids long. The V and J ends lost 2 bases and 2 bases respectively, with 16 bases between them. CDR1 and CDR2 (germline): SGHVS, FQNEAQ. The chain's CDR3 is CASSLILLRDTYNSPLHF. DNA for the CDR3: TGTGCCAGCAGCTTAATTTTACTAAGGGACACCTATAATTCACCCCTCCACTTT.

There are a few counts of this clone. The chain carries TRBV25-1 and TRBJ1-1; perhaps TRBD1 as D (5 bases). V was pared by 0 bases and J by 10 bases, with 15 bases between. Germline CDR1 MGHDK, CDR2 SYGVNS. The CDR3 covers 14 residues. The chain's CDR3 is CASSEYYGRVGAFF. In nucleotides, the CDR3 is TGTGCCAGCAGTGAATATTATGGCAGGGTGGGAGCTTTCTTT.

Only a few counts were recorded for this clone. The rearrangement links TRBV9 to TRBJ2-5; 10 bases fit TRBD2. The V segment lost 3 bases and the J segment 2 bases; nucleotides outside the gene matches: 7. This CDR3 region has 16 residues. CDR1 and CDR2 (germline): SGDLS, YYNGEE. This CDR3 is CASSAARTSGQETQYF. The CDR3 DNA reads as TGTGCCAGCAGCGCAGCCCGGACTAGCGGACAAGAGACCCAGTACTTC.

This chain connects TRBV11-3 to TRBJ2-1; D tentatively reads TRBD1 or TRBD2 (5 bases each). CDR1 is SGHNT, CDR2 YENEEA, per germline. V was cut by 1 base and J by 9 bases, with 7 bases left in between. There are 12 residues in the CDR3. CDR3 in amino acids: CASSLVGTEQFF. CDR3 DNA: TGTGCCAGCAGCTTAGTGGGGACTGAGCAGTTCTTC.

The J gene is TRBJ2-5, the V gene TRBV20-1; no clear D. The CDR3 has 10 residues. Trimming removed 6 bases from V and 5 bases from J, with 7 bases in between. Germline CDR1 is DFQATT and CDR2 is SNEGSKA (reference sequence). The CDR3 sequence is CSAARETQYF. The DNA for the CDR3 is TGCAGTGCCGCACGGGAGACCCAGTACTTC.

V gene TRBV11-2 combines with J gene TRBJ2-7, with D possibly TRBD2 on 6 matching bases. Trimming left V 0 bases short and J 2 bases short, with 8 bases between. The CDR3 is 14 residues long. Germline V CDR1 and CDR2: SGHAT, FQNNGV. The CDR3 DNA reads TGTGCCAGCAGCTTAGAGCGGGGAACCTACGAGCAGTACTTC. Its protein product is CASSLERGTYEQYF.

This sequence joins TRBV7-9 and TRBJ1-6, with a tentative D call TRBD1 (6 bases). Germline V CDR1 and CDR2: SEHNR, FQNEAQ (reference sequence). V dropped 2 bases and J dropped 6 bases, with 11 bases sitting between them. The CDR3 has 15 residues. In nucleotides, the CDR3 is TGTGCCAGCAGCTTACAGGGACAACTTAATTCACCCCTCCACTTT. This sequence encodes CASSLQGQLNSPLHF.

The chain is built from TRBV2 and TRBJ1-3, with D uncertain. CDR3 length equals 12 residues. V lost 5 bases and J 4 bases, leaving 6 bases between the germline ends. Looked up from germline, CDR1 is SNHLY and CDR2 is FYNNEI. The CDR3 sequence: CASSTLGNTIYF. The CDR3 DNA follows: TGTGCCAGCAGTACCCTAGGAAACACCATATATTTT.

V and J are TRBV18 and TRBJ2-7, with TRBD2 matching 8 bases. V lost 3 bases to trimming and J lost 3 bases; unmatched junction nucleotides: 4. CDR1 is KGHSH, CDR2 LQKENI, per germline. The CDR3 sequence is 14 residues long. This CDR3 is CASSPEGLGYEQYF. CDR3 DNA sequence: TGTGCCAGCTCACCCGAGGGACTAGGCTACGAGCAGTACTTC.

V gene TRBV5-1 combines with J gene TRBJ2-1; the D is unclear. This CDR3 has 15 amino acids. The ends were cut back, 5 bases at V and 0 bases at J, with 12 bases in the middle. Germline V gives CDR1 SGHRS, CDR2 YFSETQ. This CDR3 reads CASSPTAGSYNEQFF. DNA for the CDR3: TGCGCCAGCAGTCCGACCGCCGGCTCCTACAATGAGCAGTTCTTC.

The chain employs TRBV7-8 and TRBJ2-1; 11 nucleotides match TRBD1. The CDR3 loop spans 14 amino acids. Unmatched junction bases numbered 6, after V lost 5 bases and J lost 9 bases. The V gene's germline CDR1 is SGHVS and CDR2 FQNEAQ. CDR3 in amino acids: CASSAGQGAREQFF. The CDR3 coding sequence is TGTGCCAGCAGCGCCGGACAGGGGGCCCGTGAGCAGTTCTTC.

V and J are TRBV4-2 and TRBJ2-1, with 8 bases identical to TRBD1. The CDR3 runs 16 residues. J gave up 8 bases and V 0 bases, and 9 bases lay outside the gene matches. Germline lookup yields CDR1 LGHNA and CDR2 YNFKEQ. DNA for the CDR3: TGTGCCAGCAGCCAAGATCGGGCAGGGGGCGCATATGAGCAGTTCTTC. Its translation is CASSQDRAGGAYEQFF.

V usage is TRBV25-1 and J usage is TRBJ2-2, with D uncertain. The CDR3 has 13 residues. Trimming cost V 2 bases and J 6 bases, with 7 bases left between them. Germline values: CDR1 MGHDK, CDR2 SYGVNS. Here the CDR3 DNA reads TGTGCCAGCAGTGAAACCGGGCCCGGGGAGCTGTTTTTT. This codes for CASSETGPGELFF. Complete variable domain (other parts from reference TRBV25-1 and TRBJ2-2): EADIYQTPRYLVIGTGKKITLECSQTMGHDKMYWYQQDPGMELHLIHYSYGVNSTEKGDLSSESTVSRIRTEHFPLTLESARPSHTSQYLCASSETGPGELFFGEGSRLTVL.

J is TRBJ2-1 and V is TRBV19; TRBD1 might be the D (5 bases). CDR1 and CDR2 from the germline V gene are LNHDA and SQIVND (reference sequence). The CDR3 totals 12 residues. V shed 3 bases and J shed 9 bases, with 9 bases lying between them. The CDR3 loop is CASSIGQGEQFF. CDR3 nucleotides: TGTGCCAGTAGTATTGGGCAGGGTGAGCAGTTCTTC.

The V gene is TRBV6-5, the J gene TRBJ1-6; D possibly corresponds to TRBD1 (6 bases). This CDR3 is 12 amino acids long. Germline V lookup: CDR1 MNHEY, CDR2 SVGAGI. Trimming cost V 6 bases and J 12 bases, with 12 bases left between them. The CDR3 region has the DNA TGTGCCAGCAGCCAAACACAGGGACCCCTCCACTTT. As protein: CASSQTQGPLHF.

The genes are TRBV28 and TRBJ2-7; D is perhaps TRBD1 or TRBD2 (5 bases each). Trimming left V 6 bases short and J 0 bases short, with 18 bases between. CDR1 is MDHEN and CDR2 is SYDVKM in the germline V gene. This CDR3 comprises 16 residues. CDR3 DNA sequence: TGTGCCAGCAGGTTAAGACCGGGACGGGACTCCTACGAGCAGTACTTC. This translates into CASRLRPGRDSYEQYF.

The chain is built from TRBV5-4 and TRBJ2-5; 7 bases are a match to TRBD1. The CDR3 spans 14 residues. CDR1 and CDR2 (germline): SGHNT, YYREEE (reference sequence). Trimming removed 2 bases from V and 3 bases from J; junction bases left unmatched: 4. The CDR3 DNA sequence: TGTGCCAGCAGCTTAGCGACAGGGAAAGAGACCCAGTACTTC. The encoded protein is CASSLATGKETQYF.

J is TRBJ1-1 and V is TRBV7-9; D gene unclear. Germline CDR1 is SEHNR and CDR2 is FQNEAQ (reference sequence). CDR3 length equals 17 residues. Trimming took 5 bases from V and 3 from J, leaving 22 bases between them. As DNA, the CDR3 is TGTGCCAGCAGCCATAGGACCGCCGCAATAAGGGACACTGAAGCTTTCTTT. Protein product: CASSHRTAAIRDTEAFF.

The chain carries TRBV10-3 and TRBJ2-7, with 9 bases aligning to TRBD2. CDR1 ENHRY and CDR2 SYGVKD come from the germline V gene. V dropped 8 bases and J dropped 6; count of bases not matched to a gene: 17. The CDR3 is 16 amino acids. The DNA of the CDR3 is TGTGCCATCCGCGGAGTTGGGCGGGAGGGAAGGGGCGAGCAGTACTTC. This sequence encodes CAIRGVGREGRGEQYF.

This rearrangement joins TRBV7-8 to TRBJ2-7; D remains unclear. This CDR3 region has 13 residues. The germline V gene encodes CDR1 SGHVS and CDR2 FQNEAQ. V dropped 3 bases and J dropped 4 bases, with 10 bases sitting between them. The CDR3: CASSLTSAYEQYF. The CDR3 region has the DNA TGTGCCAGCAGCTTGACGTCGGCTTACGAGCAGTACTTC.

The chain employs TRBV7-8 and TRBJ2-1, with unresolved D. Deletions cut 1 base from V and 7 bases from J, with 5 bases between. Per germline, CDR1 SGHVS and CDR2 FQNEAQ. The CDR3 runs 12 residues. The CDR3 is CASSLVGNEQFF. The DNA for the CDR3 is TGTGCCAGCAGCTTAGTGGGGAATGAGCAGTTCTTC. Full variable domain (remainder filled in from reference TRBV7-8 and TRBJ2-1): GAGVSQSPRYKVAKRGQDVALRCDPISGHVSLFWYQQALGQGPEFLTYFQNEAQLDKSGLPSDRFFAERPEGSVSTLKIQRTQQEDSAVYLCASSLVGNEQFFGPGTRLTVL.

This chain connects TRBV10-3 to TRBJ2-3, with 7 bases lining up with TRBD2. V lost 3 bases to trimming and J lost 4 bases; unmatched junction nucleotides: 10. The CDR3 contains 16 residues. From germline, CDR1 is ENHRY and CDR2 SYGVKD. CDR3 bases: TGTGCCATCAGTGATCTAACGGCGGGAGAGGCAGATACGCAGTATTTT. It yields the protein CAISDLTAGEADTQYF.

Note on this clone: Lacking the conserved final phenylalanine or tryptophan, this CDR3 likely reflects a read error. The chain uses TRBV19 and TRBJ2-7; the match to TRBD1 covers 11 bases. With 5 bases clipped from V and 5 bases from J, the junction kept 8 bases outside the gene matches. CDR3 size: 15 residues. Germline loops: CDR1 LNHDA, CDR2 SQIVND (reference sequence). CDR3 region: CASSPTGTGGDEQYL. In DNA, the CDR3 is TGTGCCAGTAGTCCAACCGGGACAGGGGGAGACGAGCAGTACCTC.

The chain links TRBV4-3 to TRBJ2-7, with unresolved D. Trimming stripped 4 bases from V and 1 base from J, with 8 bases between. CDR1 is LGHNA and CDR2 is YSLEER in the germline V gene. This CDR3 region has 13 residues. CDR3 bases: TGCGCCAGCAGCCTTTCGGTTTCCTACGAGCAGTACTTC. Amino acids: CASSLSVSYEQYF.

V and J are TRBV5-6 and TRBJ1-2; a weak D match, TRBD1 (5 bases). The CDR3 length is 12 residues. Germline CDR1 is SGHDT and CDR2 is YYEEEE. V lost 0 bases to trimming and J lost 7 bases, with 7 bases between them. The CDR3 protein is CASSLGGSGYTF. CDR3 nucleotide sequence: TGTGCCAGCAGCTTGGGGGGCTCTGGCTACACCTTC.